The sequence of this T cell receptor beta chain was determined in a study of blood T cells in healthy people across ages. Overall study: Template switching retrieved approximately one barcoded beta molecule for each two T cells. Study-level results: There was a strong correlation between TCR beta diversity and naive T cell percentage.

Germline CDR1 and CDR2: DFQATT and SNEGSKA (reference sequence). The CDR3 length is 12 residues. Deletions cut 1 base from V and 6 bases from J, with 9 bases between. At least 7 million PBMCs were isolated per sample. Note on this clonotype: Its cognate antigen is unknown.

A second PCR of about 6 to 12 cycles used a sample-barcoded 5' primer and a J-beta primer mix. Every cDNA molecule carried a tag from a template-switch adaptor bearing 12 random nucleotides. TCRdb processed the 5' RACE reads anew with MiXCR; each CDR3 protein has one entry. The sample consists of approximately 2,000,000 distinct CDR3 sequences, 35% to 50% of them appearing once. The clonotype was recovered from a human donor in good health. Input material: blood. This chain connects TRBV20-1 to TRBJ1-2; D gene ambiguous. The CDR3 reads CSARASENGYTF. DNA of the CDR3: TGCAGTGCTAGAGCCTCAGAGAATGGCTACACCTTC.